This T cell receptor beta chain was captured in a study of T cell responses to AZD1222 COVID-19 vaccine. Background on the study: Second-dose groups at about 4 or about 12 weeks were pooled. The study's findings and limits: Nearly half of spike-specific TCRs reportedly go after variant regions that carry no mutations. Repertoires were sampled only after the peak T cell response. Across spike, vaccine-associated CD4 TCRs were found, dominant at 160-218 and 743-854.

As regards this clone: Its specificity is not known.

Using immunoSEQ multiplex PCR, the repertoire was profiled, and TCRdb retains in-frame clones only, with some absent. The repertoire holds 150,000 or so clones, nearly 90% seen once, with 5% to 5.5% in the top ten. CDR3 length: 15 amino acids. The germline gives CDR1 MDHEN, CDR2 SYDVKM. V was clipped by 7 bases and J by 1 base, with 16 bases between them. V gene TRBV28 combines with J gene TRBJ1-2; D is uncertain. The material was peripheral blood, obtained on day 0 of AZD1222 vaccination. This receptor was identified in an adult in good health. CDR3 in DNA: TGTGCCAGCATTAGCGGCGGTGGGATTAACTATGGCTACACCTTC. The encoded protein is CASISGGGINYGYTF.